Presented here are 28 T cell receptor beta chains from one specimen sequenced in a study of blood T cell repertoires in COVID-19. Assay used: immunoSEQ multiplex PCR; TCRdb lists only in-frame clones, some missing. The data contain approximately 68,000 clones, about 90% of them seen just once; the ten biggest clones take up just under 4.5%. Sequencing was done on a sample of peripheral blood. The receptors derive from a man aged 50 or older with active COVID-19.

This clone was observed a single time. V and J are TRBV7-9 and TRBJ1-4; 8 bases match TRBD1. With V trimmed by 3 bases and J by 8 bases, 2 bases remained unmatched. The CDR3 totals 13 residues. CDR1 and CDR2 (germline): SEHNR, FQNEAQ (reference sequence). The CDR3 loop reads CASSFGTGEKLFF. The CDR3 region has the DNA TGTGCCAGCAGCTTCGGGACAGGCGAAAAACTGTTTTTT.

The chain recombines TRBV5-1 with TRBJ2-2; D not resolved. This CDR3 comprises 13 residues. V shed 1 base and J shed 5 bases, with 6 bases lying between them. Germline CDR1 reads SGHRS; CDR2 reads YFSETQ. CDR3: CASSLRETGELFF. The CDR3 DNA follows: TGCGCCAGCAGCTTGCGAGAGACCGGGGAGCTGTTTTTT. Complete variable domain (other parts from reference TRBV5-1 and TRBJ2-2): KAGVTQTPRYLIKTRGQQVTLSCSPISGHRSVSWYQQTPGQGLQFLFEYFSETQRNKGNFPGRFSGRQFSNSRSEMNVSTLELGDSALYLCASSLRETGELFFGEGSRLTVL.

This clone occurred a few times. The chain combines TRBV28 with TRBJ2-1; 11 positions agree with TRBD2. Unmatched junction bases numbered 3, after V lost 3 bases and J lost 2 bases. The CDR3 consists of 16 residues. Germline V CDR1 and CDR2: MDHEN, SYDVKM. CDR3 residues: CASSFLAGGPYNEQFF. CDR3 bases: TGTGCCAGCAGTTTCCTAGCGGGAGGACCCTACAATGAGCAGTTCTTC.

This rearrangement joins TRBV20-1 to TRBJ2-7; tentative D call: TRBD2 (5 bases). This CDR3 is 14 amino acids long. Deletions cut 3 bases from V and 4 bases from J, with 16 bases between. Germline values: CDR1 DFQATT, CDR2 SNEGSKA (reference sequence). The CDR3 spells CSASLPGDDYEQYF. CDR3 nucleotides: TGCAGTGCTAGTCTTCCCGGGGATGATTACGAGCAGTACTTC.

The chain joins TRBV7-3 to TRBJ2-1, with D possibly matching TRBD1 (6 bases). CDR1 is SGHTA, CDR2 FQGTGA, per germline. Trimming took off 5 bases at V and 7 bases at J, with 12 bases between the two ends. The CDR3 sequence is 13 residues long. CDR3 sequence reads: CASSLDRPNEQFF. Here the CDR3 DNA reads TGTGCCAGCAGCCTGGACAGACCTAATGAGCAGTTCTTC.

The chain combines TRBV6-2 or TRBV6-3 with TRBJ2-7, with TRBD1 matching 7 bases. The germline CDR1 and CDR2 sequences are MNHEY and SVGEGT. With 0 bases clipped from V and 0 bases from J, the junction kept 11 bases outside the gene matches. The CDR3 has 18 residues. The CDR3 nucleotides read TGTGCCAGCAGTTACTCGACGGCTGCGACAGGGTTCTCCTACGAGCAGTACTTC. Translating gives CASSYSTAATGFSYEQYF.

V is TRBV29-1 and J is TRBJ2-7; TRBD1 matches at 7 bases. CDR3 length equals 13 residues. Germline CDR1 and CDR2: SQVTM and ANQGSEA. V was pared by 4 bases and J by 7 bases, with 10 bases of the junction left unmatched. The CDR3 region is CSVGRGQIAEQYF. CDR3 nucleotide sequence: TGCAGCGTTGGAAGGGGGCAGATAGCGGAGCAGTACTTC.

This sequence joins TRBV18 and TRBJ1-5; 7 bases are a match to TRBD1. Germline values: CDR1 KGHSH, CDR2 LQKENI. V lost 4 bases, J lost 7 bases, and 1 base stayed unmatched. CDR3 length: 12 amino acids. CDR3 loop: CASSQQGQPQHF. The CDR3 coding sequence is TGTGCCAGCTCACAACAGGGGCAGCCCCAGCATTTT.

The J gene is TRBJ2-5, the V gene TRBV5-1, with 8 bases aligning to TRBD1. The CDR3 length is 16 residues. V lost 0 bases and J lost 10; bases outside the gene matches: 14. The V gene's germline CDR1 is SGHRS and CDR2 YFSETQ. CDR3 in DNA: TGCGCCAGCAGCTTGGCCGGAGGACAGGGTTCTCGACACCAGTACTTC. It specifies CASSLAGGQGSRHQYF.

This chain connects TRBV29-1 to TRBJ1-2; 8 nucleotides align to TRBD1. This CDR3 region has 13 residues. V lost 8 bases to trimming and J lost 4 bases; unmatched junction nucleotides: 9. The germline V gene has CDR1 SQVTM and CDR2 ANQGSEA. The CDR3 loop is CSIRTGLAYGYTF. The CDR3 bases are TGCAGCATAAGGACAGGGCTCGCCTATGGCTACACCTTC.

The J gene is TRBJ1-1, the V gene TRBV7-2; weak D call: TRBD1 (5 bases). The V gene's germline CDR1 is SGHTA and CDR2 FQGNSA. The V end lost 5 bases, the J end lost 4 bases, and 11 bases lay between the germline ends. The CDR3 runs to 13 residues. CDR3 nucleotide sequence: TGTGCCAGCAGCGATAGACAGCTCACTGAAGCTTTCTTT. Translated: CASSDRQLTEAFF.

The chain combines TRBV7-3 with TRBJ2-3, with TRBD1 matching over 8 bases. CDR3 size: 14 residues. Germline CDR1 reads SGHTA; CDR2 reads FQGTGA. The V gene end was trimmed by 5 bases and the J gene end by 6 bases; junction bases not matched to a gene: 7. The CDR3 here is CASSTTGGRDTQYF. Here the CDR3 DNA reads TGTGCCAGCAGCACCACAGGGGGGCGGGATACGCAGTATTTT.

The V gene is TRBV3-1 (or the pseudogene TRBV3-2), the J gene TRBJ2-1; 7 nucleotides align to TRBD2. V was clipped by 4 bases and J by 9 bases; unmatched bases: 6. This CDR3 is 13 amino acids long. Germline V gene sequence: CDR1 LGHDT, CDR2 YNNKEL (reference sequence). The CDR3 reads CASSRGTNLEQFF. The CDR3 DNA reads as TGTGCCAGCAGCCGCGGGACTAACCTTGAGCAGTTCTTC.

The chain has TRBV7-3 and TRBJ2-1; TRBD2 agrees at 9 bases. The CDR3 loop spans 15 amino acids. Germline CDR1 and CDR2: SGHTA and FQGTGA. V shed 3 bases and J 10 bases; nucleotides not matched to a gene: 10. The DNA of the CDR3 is TGTGCCAGCAGCTTGATAGCGGGGGAGAAGTCGGAGCAGTTCTTC. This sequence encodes CASSLIAGEKSEQFF.

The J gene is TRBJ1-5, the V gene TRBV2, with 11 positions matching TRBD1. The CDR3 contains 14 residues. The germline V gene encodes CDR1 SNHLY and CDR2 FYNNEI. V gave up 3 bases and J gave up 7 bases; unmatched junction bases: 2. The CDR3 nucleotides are TGTGCCAGCAGTGAGGGACAGGGGGAACAGCCCCAGCATTTT. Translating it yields CASSEGQGEQPQHF.

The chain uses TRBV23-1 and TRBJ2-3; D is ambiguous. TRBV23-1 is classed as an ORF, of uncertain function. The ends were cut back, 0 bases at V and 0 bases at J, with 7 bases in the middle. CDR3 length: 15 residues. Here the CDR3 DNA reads TGCGCCAGCAGTCAATCGGTACAGAGCACAGATACGCAGTATTTT. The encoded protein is CASSQSVQSTDTQYF.

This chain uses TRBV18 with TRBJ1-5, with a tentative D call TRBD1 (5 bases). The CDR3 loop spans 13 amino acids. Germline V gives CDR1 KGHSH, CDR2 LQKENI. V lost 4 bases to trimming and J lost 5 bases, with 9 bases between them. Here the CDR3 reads CASSQGSDQPQHF. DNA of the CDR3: TGTGCCAGCTCACAGGGGTCGGATCAGCCCCAGCATTTT.

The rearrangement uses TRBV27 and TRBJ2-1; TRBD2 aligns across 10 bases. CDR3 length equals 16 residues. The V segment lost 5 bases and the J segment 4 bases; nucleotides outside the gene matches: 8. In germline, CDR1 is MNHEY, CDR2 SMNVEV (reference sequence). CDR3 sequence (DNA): TGTGCCAGCAGTATACAAGCGGGGGGGCCGTACAATGAGCAGTTCTTC. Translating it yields CASSIQAGGPYNEQFF.

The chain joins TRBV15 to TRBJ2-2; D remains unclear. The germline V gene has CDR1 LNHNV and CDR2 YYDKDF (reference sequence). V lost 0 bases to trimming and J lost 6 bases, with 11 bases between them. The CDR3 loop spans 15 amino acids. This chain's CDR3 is CATSRDLSSAGELFF. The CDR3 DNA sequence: TGTGCCACCAGCAGAGATCTTAGTTCGGCCGGGGAGCTGTTTTTT.

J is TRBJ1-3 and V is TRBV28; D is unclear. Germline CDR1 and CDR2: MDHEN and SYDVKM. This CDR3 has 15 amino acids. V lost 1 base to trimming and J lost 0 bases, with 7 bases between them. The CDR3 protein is CASSLYFRSGNTIYF. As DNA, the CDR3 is TGTGCCAGCAGTTTATATTTCCGCTCTGGAAACACCATATATTTT.

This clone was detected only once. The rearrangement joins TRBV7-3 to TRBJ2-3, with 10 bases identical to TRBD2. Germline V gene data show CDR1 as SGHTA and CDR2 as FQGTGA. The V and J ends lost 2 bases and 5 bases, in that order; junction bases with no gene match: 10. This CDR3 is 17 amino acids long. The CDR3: CASSLSGVAGGQDTQYF. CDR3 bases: TGTGCCAGCAGCTTATCCGGGGTAGCGGGAGGTCAAGATACGCAGTATTTT.

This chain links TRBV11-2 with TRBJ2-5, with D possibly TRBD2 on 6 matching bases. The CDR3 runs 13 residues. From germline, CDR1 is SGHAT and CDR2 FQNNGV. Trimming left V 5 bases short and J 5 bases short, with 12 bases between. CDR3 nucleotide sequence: TGTGCCAGCAGCCCTAAGGGACTGGAGACCCAGTACTTC. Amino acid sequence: CASSPKGLETQYF.

The CDR3 bases are TGTGCCAGCTCAAGGGGGCCGGGACAACAATCCTACGAGCAGTACTTC. This sequence encodes CASSRGPGQQSYEQYF. V and J are TRBV18 and TRBJ2-7; 7 nucleotides line up with TRBD1. This CDR3 region has 16 residues. The junction had 11 bases not matched to a gene; V was cut back by 5 bases and J by 1 base. The germline V gene encodes CDR1 KGHSH and CDR2 LQKENI. Full variable domain (rest looked up from reference TRBV18 and TRBJ2-7): NAGVMQNPRHLVRRRGQEARLRCSPMKGHSHVYWYRQLPEEGLKFMVYLQKENIIDESGMPKERFSAEFPKEGPSILRIQQVVRGDSAAYFCASSRGPGQQSYEQYFGPGTRLTVT.

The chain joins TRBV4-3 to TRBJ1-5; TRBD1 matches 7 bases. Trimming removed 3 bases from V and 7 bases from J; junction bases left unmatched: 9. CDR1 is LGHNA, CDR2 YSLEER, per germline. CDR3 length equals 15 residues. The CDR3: CASSQATGDLQPQHF. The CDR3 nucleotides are TGCGCCAGCAGCCAGGCTACAGGGGACCTCCAGCCCCAGCATTTT.

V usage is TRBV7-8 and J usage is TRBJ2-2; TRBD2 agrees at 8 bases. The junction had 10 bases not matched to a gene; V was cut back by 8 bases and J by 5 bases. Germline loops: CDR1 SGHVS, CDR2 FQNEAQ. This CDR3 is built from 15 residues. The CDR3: CASSHGRAGTGELFF. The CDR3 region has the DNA TGTGCCAGCTCCCACGGGAGGGCCGGTACCGGGGAGCTGTTTTTT.

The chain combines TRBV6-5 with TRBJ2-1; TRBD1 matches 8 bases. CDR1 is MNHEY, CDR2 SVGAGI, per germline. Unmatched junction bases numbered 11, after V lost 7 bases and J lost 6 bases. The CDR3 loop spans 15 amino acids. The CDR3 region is CASTDRTGYSNEQFF. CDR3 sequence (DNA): TGTGCCAGCACCGACCGGACAGGGTATAGCAATGAGCAGTTCTTC.

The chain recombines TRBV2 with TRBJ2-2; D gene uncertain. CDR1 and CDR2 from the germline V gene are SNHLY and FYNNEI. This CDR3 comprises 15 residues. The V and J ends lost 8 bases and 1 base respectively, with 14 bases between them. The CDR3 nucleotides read TGTGCCAGCGGTGGTAAGCAAAGGAACACCGGGGAGCTGTTTTTT. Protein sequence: CASGGKQRNTGELFF.

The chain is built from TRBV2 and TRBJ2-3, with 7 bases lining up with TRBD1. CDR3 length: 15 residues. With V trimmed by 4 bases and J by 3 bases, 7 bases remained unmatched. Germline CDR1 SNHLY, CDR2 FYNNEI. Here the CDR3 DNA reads TGTGCCAGCAGTGCAATGGGACAGTCGACAGATACGCAGTATTTT. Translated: CASSAMGQSTDTQYF.